This TCR beta chain comes out of a study of cytomegalovirus exposure and HLA in healthy donors. Study-wide background: In a previous analysis, around 120 million unique TCR beta sequences were found from about 190 million T cells. Study-level results: Fewer than 200 TCR beta chains were listed as cytomegalovirus-associated. Sequence variants that were highly shared formed a cluster that was likely a sequencing artifact. Presence/absence analysis assumed near-uniform sequencing depth across donors.

This CDR3 region has 15 residues. CDR1 is LNHDA, CDR2 SQIVND, per germline (reference sequence). V was pared by 5 bases and J by 3 bases, with 16 bases between. PCR used 60 Vbeta primers and 13 Jbeta primers. Produced via immunoSEQ multiplex PCR; TCRdb's table is partial and in-frame only. This table has some 110,000 clones, 74% appearing once. About this clone: Its antigen remains unidentified.

This TCR came from a woman aged 45-60 years in good health and CMV-seropositive. Material: PBMCs. The chain uses TRBV19 and TRBJ2-5; tentatively, D is TRBD1 (7 bases). The CDR3 spells CASSAAPGGKETQYF. For the CDR3, the DNA is TGTGCCAGTAGTGCCGCCCCAGGGGGGAAAGAGACCCAGTACTTC.